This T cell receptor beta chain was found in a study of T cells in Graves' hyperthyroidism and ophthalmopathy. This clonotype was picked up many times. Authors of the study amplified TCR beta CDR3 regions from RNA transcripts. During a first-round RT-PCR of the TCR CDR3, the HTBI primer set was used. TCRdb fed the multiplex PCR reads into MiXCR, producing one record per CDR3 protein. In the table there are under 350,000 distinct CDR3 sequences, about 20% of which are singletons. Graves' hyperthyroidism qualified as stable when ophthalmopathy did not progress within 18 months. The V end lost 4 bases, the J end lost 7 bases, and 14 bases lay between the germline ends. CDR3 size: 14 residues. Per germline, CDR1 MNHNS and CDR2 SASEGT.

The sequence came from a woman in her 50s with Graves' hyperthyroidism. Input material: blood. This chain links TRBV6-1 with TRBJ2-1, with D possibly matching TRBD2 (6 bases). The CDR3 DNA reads TGTGCCAGCAGTGCCGTGGCGGGGACGAATGAGCAGTTCTTC. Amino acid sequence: CASSAVAGTNEQFF.